The rows below give T cell receptor beta chains drawn from one sample of a study of tumor-infiltrating lymphocytes in primary liver carcinoma. TCRdb reprocessed the multiplex PCR reads via MiXCR and lists one record per CDR3 protein. The sample yields 100,000 or so distinct CDR3 sequences, around two thirds seen once. Sequenced sample: liver tumor tissue from sampling region 5. Source of these receptors: a woman aged 55-70 years with primary liver carcinoma and hepatitis B virus infection. The CDR3 runs from the conserved cysteine through the conserved F or W. The D gene is left open where the match is weak. Rows may omit the clone size; those that give it use once, few, many or a size class.

V: TRBV6-1; J: TRBJ2-3; size: many; D: .; CDR3: CASSEVAADTQYF; DNA: TGTGCCAGCAGTGAAGTCGCGGCCGATACGCAGTATTTT
V: TRBV28; J: TRBJ1-1; size: few; D: .; CDR3: CDSGASLGQGTEAFF; DNA: TGTGACAGCGGGGCGTCTCTCGGCCAGGGCACTGAAGCTTTCTTT
V: TRBV20-1; J: TRBJ1-1; size: .; D: .; CDR3: CSALTVVGTEAFF; DNA: TGCAGTGCTCTGACGGTGGTCGGCACTGAAGCTTTCTTT
V: TRBV28; J: TRBJ2-5; size: .; D: .; CDR3: CASSLLAIQETQYF; DNA: TGTGCCAGCAGTCTTCTAGCGATACAAGAGACCCAGTACTTC
V: TRBV28; J: TRBJ1-1; size: many; D: .; CDR3: CASSPGFRNTEAFF; DNA: TGTGCCAGCAGCCCGGGATTTAGGAACACTGAAGCTTTCTTT
V: TRBV10-3; J: TRBJ2-5; size: .; D: TRBD1; CDR3: CAISEWEPGQGFGETQCF; DNA: TGTGCCATCAGTGAGTGGGAACCGGGACAGGGCTTCGGAGAGACCCAGTGCTTC
V: TRBV6-6; J: TRBJ2-5; size: few; D: TRBD2; CDR3: CTSSNPRTSGTGETQYF; DNA: TGTACTAGCAGCAACCCACGGACTAGCGGGACGGGAGAGACCCAGTACTTC
V: TRBV5-1; J: TRBJ2-3; size: .; D: .; CDR3: CASSLMRSDSQYF; DNA: TGCGCCAGCAGCTTGATGAGGTCAGATTCGCAGTATTTT
V: TRBV6-2/TRBV6-3; J: TRBJ2-6; size: .; D: .; CDR3: CVSAPLPPVNVLTF; DNA: TGTGTCAGCGCCCCTTTACCTCCGGTCAACGTCCTGACTTTC
V: TRBV12-3/TRBV12-4; J: TRBJ2-1; size: .; D: .; CDR3: CASNFSGTSGDNEQFF; DNA: TGTGCCAGCAATTTTTCAGGGACCAGCGGAGACAATGAGCAGTTCTTC
V: TRBV6-5; J: TRBJ2-7; size: .; D: TRBD1; CDR3: CASGTGAAYKQYF; DNA: TGTGCCAGCGGAACAGGGGCCGCATACAAGCAGTACTTC
V: TRBV7-3; J: TRBJ2-7; size: few; D: TRBD2; CDR3: CASSLIGTSRGEQYF; DNA: TGTGCCAGCAGCTTAATCGGGACTAGTAGAGGGGAGCAGTACTTC
V: TRBV5-1; J: TRBJ2-3; size: .; D: .; CDR3: CASSLSEPTDTQYF; DNA: TGCGCCAGCAGCTTGTCGGAGCCCACAGATACACAGTATTTT
V: TRBV19; J: TRBJ2-7; size: .; D: .; CDR3: CASSIGTPFYEQYF; DNA: TGTGCCAGTAGTATAGGGACCCCGTTCTACGAGCAGTACTTC
V: TRBV7-9; J: TRBJ2-1; size: many; D: .; CDR3: CASSPIGGLNNEQFF; DNA: TGTGCCAGCAGCCCAATCGGGGGATTAAACAATGAGCAGTTCTTC
V: TRBV14; J: TRBJ1-2; size: many; D: .; CDR3: CASSQDSPLWGYTF; DNA: TGTGCCAGCAGCCAAGATAGCCCCCTCTGGGGCTACACCTTC
V: TRBV5-4; J: TRBJ2-5; size: many; D: TRBD1; CDR3: CASSSDPDRGLETQYF; DNA: TGTGCCAGCAGTTCCGACCCTGACAGGGGGCTAGAGACCCAGTACTTC
V: TRBV11-2; J: TRBJ2-3; size: .; D: TRBD1; CDR3: CANSRQGLDTQYF; DNA: TGTGCCAACAGTCGACAGGGGCTAGATACGCAGTATTTT
V: TRBV11-2; J: TRBJ2-4; size: .; D: TRBD2; CDR3: CASSTGRLQSGRVIQYF; DNA: TGTGCCAGCAGCACAGGCAGGCTACAAAGCGGGAGGGTCATTCAGTACTTC
V: TRBV29-1; J: TRBJ2-3; size: .; D: .; CDR3: CSVLRGPGPNTQYF; DNA: TGCAGCGTTTTACGGGGACCAGGGCCAAATACGCAGTATTTT
V: TRBV12-3/TRBV12-4; J: TRBJ2-7; size: many; D: TRBD2; CDR3: CASSLVGFLAGYEQYF; DNA: TGTGCCAGCAGTTTAGTCGGTTTCCTAGCGGGATACGAGCAGTACTTC
V: TRBV29-1; J: TRBJ2-3; size: many; D: .; CDR3: CSVLREPGPDTQYF; DNA: TGCAGCGTTTTACGGGAACCAGGGCCAGATACGCAGTATTTT
V: TRBV4-1; J: TRBJ2-1; size: .; D: TRBD2; CDR3: CTSSQDVGRESDEQFF; DNA: TGCACCAGTAGCCAAGATGTAGGGCGGGAGTCCGATGAGCAGTTCTTC
V: TRBV5-1; J: TRBJ2-7; size: many; D: TRBD2; CDR3: CASSARQSSGSPYEQYF; DNA: TGCGCCAGCAGCGCCCGGCAGTCTAGCGGGAGCCCCTACGAGCAGTACTTC
V: TRBV12-3/TRBV12-4; J: TRBJ2-1; size: .; D: .; CDR3: CASTDQRESYEQFF; DNA: TGTGCCAGCACCGATCAACGGGAGAGCTATGAGCAGTTCTTC
V: TRBV6-2/TRBV6-3; J: TRBJ1-5; size: .; D: .; CDR3: CASNVQGLNQPQHF; DNA: TGTGCCAGTAACGTCCAGGGGCTTAATCAGCCCCAGCATTTT
V: TRBV12-3/TRBV12-4; J: TRBJ2-3; size: .; D: TRBD2; CDR3: CARSLVGGMTDTQYF; DNA: TGTGCCAGAAGTTTGGTGGGAGGGATGACAGATACGCAGTATTTT
V: TRBV20-1; J: TRBJ1-5; size: .; D: .; CDR3: CSALQGQASSQPQHF; DNA: TGCAGTGCCCTCCAAGGGCAGGCCAGCAGTCAGCCCCAGCATTTT
V: TRBV6-5; J: TRBJ2-1; size: many; D: TRBD2; CDR3: CASSSLASGINRDNEQFF; DNA: TGTGCCAGCAGTTCTTTGGCTAGCGGGATAAATCGGGACAATGAGCAGTTCTTC
V: TRBV30; J: TRBJ1-5; size: many; D: .; CDR3: CAWGRGYSNQPQHF; DNA: TGTGCCTGGGGTCGAGGATATAGCAATCAGCCCCAGCATTTT
V: TRBV6-1; J: TRBJ2-7; size: .; D: TRBD1; CDR3: CASGVTGTGYEQYF; DNA: TGTGCCAGCGGTGTGACCGGGACAGGTTACGAGCAGTACTTC
V: TRBV29-1; J: TRBJ2-1; size: medium-sized; D: .; CDR3: CSAIHRGALNEQFF; DNA: TGCAGCGCAATCCATCGGGGGGCACTTAATGAGCAGTTCTTC
V: TRBV18; J: TRBJ2-5; size: few; D: .; CDR3: CAGSPSQAGETQYF; DNA: TGTGCCGGCTCACCTTCACAGGCTGGGGAGACCCAGTACTTC
V: TRBV5-5; J: TRBJ2-3; size: many; D: .; CDR3: CASSYRADTQYF; DNA: TGTGCCAGCAGCTACAGGGCAGATACGCAGTATTTT
V: TRBV29-1; J: TRBJ2-7; size: medium-sized; D: TRBD1; CDR3: CSAWDRGRFEQYF; DNA: TGCAGCGCCTGGGACAGGGGGCGCTTCGAGCAGTACTTC
V: TRBV11-2; J: TRBJ2-3; size: .; D: TRBD2; CDR3: CASSPGLAGSDSQYF; DNA: TGTGCCAGCAGCCCCGGACTAGCGGGCTCAGATTCGCAGTATTTT
V: TRBV29-1; J: TRBJ2-6; size: many; D: .; CDR3: CSVHLVAGGANVLTF; DNA: TGCAGCGTTCATTTGGTCGCCGGTGGGGCCAACGTCCTGACTTTC
V: TRBV6-6; J: TRBJ2-7; size: .; D: .; CDR3: CTSIASGQTWGHYEQYF; DNA: TGTACCAGCATTGCTAGCGGACAAACTTGGGGACACTACGAGCAGTACTTC
V: TRBV11-3; J: TRBJ2-1; size: .; D: .; CDR3: CANSATSAGQYNEQFF; DNA: TGTGCTAACAGCGCGACTAGTGCAGGCCAATACAATGAGCAGTTCTTC
V: TRBV11-2; J: TRBJ2-4; size: .; D: .; CDR3: CASSLSAPLGNIQYF; DNA: TGTGCCAGCAGCTTGAGTGCGCCACTTGGGAACATTCAGTACTTC
V: TRBV6-1; J: TRBJ2-1; size: .; D: TRBD1; CDR3: CAGQGSHRGEHFF; DNA: TGTGCCGGACAGGGTTCGCATAGAGGTGAGCACTTCTTT
V: TRBV6-5; J: TRBJ2-7; size: .; D: .; CDR3: CASSYGPAIYEQYF; DNA: TGTGCCAGCAGTTACGGACCAGCCATATACGAGCAATACTTC